The rows below give T cell receptor beta chains drawn from one sample of a study of CD8 T cells in Susac syndrome. Using its own MiXCR run on the immunoSEQ multiplex PCR reads, TCRdb lists one record per CDR3 protein. The sample carries roughly 200,000 distinct CDR3 sequences, approximately 95% recorded once. The sequenced material came from CD4+ T cells from PBMCs. The receptors were gathered from a human donor with multiple sclerosis. Both conserved end residues are part of each CDR3. D genes are given only for firm matches.

j_gene | d_gene | v_gene | CDR3nt | CDR3aa
TRBJ2-7 | - | TRBV3-1 | TGTGCCAGCAGCCTATCACGAGCCAGGCGACTAAGAGTCGAGCAGTACTTC | CASSLSRARRLRVEQYF
TRBJ2-1 | TRBD2 | TRBV5-1 | TGCGCCAGCAGAGATACTAGCGGGCCCAGGGATGAGCAGTTCTTC | CASRDTSGPRDEQFF
TRBJ1-5 | - | TRBV18 | TGTGCCAGCTCACCAGAGTCCGATCAGCCCCAGCATTTT | CASSPESDQPQHF
TRBJ2-7 | TRBD2 | TRBV11-2 | TGTGCCAGCAGCTCCTGGACTAGCGGGGGGGCCCACGAGCAGTACTTC | CASSSWTSGGAHEQYF
TRBJ1-6 | - | TRBV27 | TGTGCCAGCAGCACCAAAGGGGTCGGAAATTCACCCCTCCACTTT | CASSTKGVGNSPLHF
TRBJ2-1 | - | TRBV30 | TGTGCCTGGGGGCGGGGAGTTAATGAGCAGTTCTTC | CAWGRGVNEQFF
TRBJ2-1 | - | TRBV5-6 | TGTGCCAGCAGCTTGCTATCGGGGGTCAATGAGCAGTTCTTC | CASSLLSGVNEQFF
TRBJ2-4 | TRBD1 | TRBV20-1 | TGCAGTGCTAGACCCGACAGGGTTCTCCAATTAGCCAAAAACATTCAGTACTTC | CSARPDRVLQLAKNIQYF
TRBJ1-3 | - | TRBV11-2 | TGTGCCAGCAGCCCGACAACGGGGGGAAACACCATATATTTT | CASSPTTGGNTIYF
TRBJ2-2 | TRBD1 | TRBV29-1 | TGCAGCGTTCAGCGGCCAGGGGGCAACACCGGGGAGCTGTTTTTT | CSVQRPGGNTGELFF